This T cell receptor (beta chain) stems from a study of shared clonotypes between healthy human individuals. General study findings and limits: Memory subsets generally showed smaller estimated richness than naive subsets did.

This clone appeared once. What it binds is unknown. The germline V and J ends were trimmed by 3 bases and 0 bases, with 8 bases remaining between them. The CDR3 has 14 residues. In germline, CDR1 is SGDLS, CDR2 YYNGEE. Some clones are missing from TCRdb's copy, which holds only in-frame ones; the method was immunoSEQ multiplex PCR. This table holds 450,000 to 700,000 clones, 95% found once. Selected positively for CCR7 and CD45RO-negative, naive CD8 cells excluded terminally differentiated effector memory CD45RA+ cells. Donors comprised healthy HIV-negative adults lacking recent acute infections or vaccinations.

This chain uses TRBV9 with TRBJ2-3; D unclear. The sample comprised naive CD8+ T cells sorted from blood. The clonotype originates from a woman younger than 45 in good health. CDR3 sequence: CASSGRESTDTQYF. In DNA form, the CDR3 reads TGTGCCAGCAGCGGACGAGAGAGCACAGATACGCAGTATTTT.